This TCR beta chain was profiled in a study of human T cells and chemical hapten exposure. Each CDR3 protein gets one entry after TCRdb re-called the RACE reads with MiXCR. This repertoire shows 80,000 to 95,000 distinct CDR3 sequences, roughly 10% found once; its top ten account for around 4.5%. Noted time point: patch test 1, 2 weeks after DPC sensitization. Treatment reported: therapeutic diphenylcyclopropenone sensitization with weekly scalp DPC. This CDR3 spans 12 amino acids. The V gene lost 5 bases and the J gene lost 4 bases, with 7 bases spanning the gap. The germline gives CDR1 SGHNT, CDR2 YENEEA.

The chain combines TRBV11-3 with TRBJ2-3; TRBD2 is a possible D gene (5 bases). The sequenced sample was whole blood, obtained in connection with sensitization to the hapten diphenylcyclopropenone (DPC). The receptor comes from a woman in her 50s with alopecia areata. Some clones in this sample may be carry-over from other donors' samples. The CDR3 DNA sequence: TGTGCCAGCAGCCTGGAGGCAGATACGCAGTATTTT. As protein: CASSLEADTQYF.